Only one count was recorded for the clone carrying this T cell receptor (beta chain). The treatment: some 20 received Ad26.COV2.S at low or high dose, single or two shots; roughly five received placebo; per-sample allocation not given. Repertoires come from day 63 after the first vaccine or placebo injection. This sample is drawn from a study of Ad26.COV2.S vaccination and SARS-CoV-2 variants. Across the study: Doses of Ad26.COV2.S were injected into muscle once or twice, 56 days apart.

Germline CDR1 SGHAT, CDR2 FQNNGV. Trimming took 1 base from V and 1 from J, leaving 11 bases between them. CDR3 length equals 15 residues. Clones were sequenced by immunoSEQ multiplex PCR, and TCRdb holds only the in-frame ones, with some missing. Of fewer than 600,000 clones listed, about 89% are singletons. This TCR came from a person between 18 and 65 years old who received the Ad26.COV2.S COVID-19 vaccine or a placebo. The genes are TRBV11-2 and TRBJ2-7; either TRBD1 or TRBD2 may supply D (5 bases each). Sample: peripheral blood, taken in a trial of Ad26.COV2.S vaccine versus placebo. DNA of the CDR3: TGTGCCAGCAGCTTAGGCTCCTGGGGGTCCTACGAGCAGTACTTC. It specifies CASSLGSWGSYEQYF. Full variable domain (outside the CDR3, taken from reference TRBV11-2 and TRBJ2-7): EAGVAQSPRYKIIEKRQSVAFWCNPISGHATLYWYQQILGQGPKLLIQFQNNGVVDDSQLPKDRFSAERLKGVDSTLKIQPAKLEDSAVYLCASSLGSWGSYEQYFGPGTRLTVT.